Each of the 9 T cell receptor beta chains below was sequenced from the same sample in a study of CD8 T cells in ankylosing spondylitis. For these receptors, no antigen is known. From the 5' RACE reads, TCRdb called clonotypes with MiXCR, one entry per CDR3 protein. The sample records 220,000 or so distinct CDR3 sequences, around 20% being singletons. Study observations and caveats: Among TCR beta sequences, a motif of eight highly homologous variants appeared characteristic of ankylosing spondylitis blood.

The sample comprised blood, either unsorted or a sorted T cell fraction (not recorded which). Every receptor here comes from a male donor with ankylosing spondylitis.

In this sample, this clonotype turned up a few times. The chain couples TRBV29-1 to TRBJ2-1, with 7 bases fitting TRBD2. The CDR3 is 15 amino acids. Germline loops: CDR1 SQVTM, CDR2 ANQGSEA. With V trimmed by 3 bases and J by 3 bases, 8 bases remained unmatched. Written as DNA, the CDR3 is TGCAGCGTTGATACGGGGGAGGGTTTCTACAATGAGCAGTTCTTC. Its protein product is CSVDTGEGFYNEQFF.

This clonotype was detected a few times. The V call is TRBV20-1, the J call TRBJ2-7; D perhaps matches TRBD1 (5 bases). CDR1 is DFQATT, CDR2 SNEGSKA, per germline (reference sequence). The CDR3 contains 14 residues. V lost 2 bases and J lost 3, with 14 bases in between. CDR3 amino acids: CSARQAGHIYEQYF. CDR3 DNA sequence: TGCAGTGCTAGACAGGCTGGACATATCTACGAGCAGTACTTC.

The chain uses TRBV5-6 and TRBJ2-5; 11 nucleotides agree with TRBD2. The CDR3 extends over 18 amino acids. Per germline, CDR1 SGHDT and CDR2 YYEEEE. The V gene end was trimmed by 6 bases and the J gene end by 5 bases; junction bases not matched to a gene: 18. The CDR3 loop is CASTSTSGASRLGETQYF. The CDR3 nucleotides are TGTGCCAGCACCTCGACTAGCGGGGCTTCAAGACTTGGCGAGACCCAGTACTTC.

This clonotype was seen more than once but under ten times. The V call is TRBV7-8, the J call TRBJ1-3, with 7 nucleotides matching TRBD1. This CDR3 is built from 15 residues. J gave up 0 bases and V 5 bases, and 4 bases lay outside the gene matches. CDR1 is SGHVS, CDR2 FQNEAQ, per germline. CDR3 in amino acids: CASSRDSTSGNTIYF. The CDR3 nucleotides are TGTGCCAGCAGCCGGGACAGCACCTCTGGAAACACCATATATTTT.

V is TRBV27 and J is TRBJ2-1; a weak D match, TRBD1 (6 bases). Trimming removed 7 bases from V and 1 base from J, with 11 bases in between. The CDR3 is made up of 14 amino acids. CDR1 and CDR2 from the germline V gene are MNHEY and SMNVEV (reference sequence). In DNA form, the CDR3 reads TGTGCCAGCACACCCGGGACATCCTACAATGAGCAGTTCTTC. Its protein product is CASTPGTSYNEQFF.

The V and J genes are TRBV4-1 and TRBJ2-3, with D maybe TRBD1 (6 bases). The CDR3 runs to 15 residues. From germline, CDR1 is MGHRA and CDR2 YSYEKL. Trimming left V 4 bases short and J 2 bases short, with 13 bases between. The CDR3: CASSRPGAVTDTQYF. The CDR3, as DNA: TGCGCCAGCAGCCGACCAGGGGCGGTCACAGATACGCAGTATTTT.

This clonotype was counted at least ten times. This sequence joins TRBV12-3 or TRBV12-4 and TRBJ2-1; a weak D match, TRBD1 (6 bases). CDR3 length: 14 amino acids. Trimming took off 10 bases at V and 8 bases at J, with 21 bases between the two ends. The CDR3 here is CATSLGAHMDEQFF. The CDR3 bases are TGTGCCACCAGCCTGGGGGCCCACATGGATGAGCAGTTCTTC.

This clonotype was detected only once. The chain has TRBV7-9 and TRBJ2-2; TRBD1 aligns across 10 bases. This CDR3 has 17 amino acids. The V gene's germline CDR1 is SEHNR and CDR2 FQNEAQ (reference sequence). V was clipped by 1 base and J by 5 bases; unmatched bases: 7. The CDR3 loop reads CASSLVGRTGGTGELFF. Here the CDR3 DNA reads TGTGCCAGCAGCTTAGTTGGCCGGACAGGGGGTACCGGGGAGCTGTTTTTT.

This clonotype was counted between two and nine times. This sequence joins TRBV5-5 and TRBJ2-5, with TRBD2 identical over 7 bases. V lost 2 bases to trimming and J lost 2 bases; unmatched junction nucleotides: 3. The CDR3 length is 14 residues. Per the germline V gene, CDR1 is SGHKS and CDR2 is YYEKEE (reference sequence). The CDR3 loop is CASSFHGRQETQYF. CDR3 DNA sequence: TGTGCCAGCAGCTTTCACGGGAGGCAAGAGACCCAGTACTTC.